This T cell receptor beta chain was obtained from a study of blood T cell repertoires in COVID-19. Study context: From the United States, Italy and Spain came samples of acute and convalescent COVID-19. T cells, B-cell-depleted T cells, or PBMCs provided the cDNA or gDNA that served as material.

Original data processing: Estimates of nucleated cell counts were drawn from the amplification of reference gene primers. Sequencing used immunoSEQ multiplex PCR; TCRdb keeps in-frame clones, though not all of them. Clone size and the V and J calls come from that table; the DNA yielded D and trimming. The table records around 430,000 clones, more than 70% of them present only once. Between the trimmed V and J ends, which lost 2 bases and 4 bases, there was a span of 9 bases. CDR1 is MNHNY and CDR2 is SVGAGI in the germline V gene (reference sequence). The CDR3 spans 14 residues. Seattle researchers signed up patients amid active infection and tracked them longitudinally.

Sequences were obtained from peripheral blood. The chain carries TRBV6-6 and TRBJ1-5; TRBD1 might be the D (6 bases). The TCR comes from a woman in her 50s with COVID-19, enrolled during active disease. The CDR3: CASSYSQGNQPQHF. CDR3 in DNA: TGTGCCAGCAGTTACAGCCAGGGGAATCAGCCCCAGCATTTT.